This T cell receptor beta chain was observed in a study of blood T cell repertoires in COVID-19. In the study overall: T cells, B-cell-depleted T cells, or PBMCs provided the cDNA or gDNA that served as material.

The repertoire was sequenced with immunoSEQ multiplex PCR; TCRdb's copy has only in-frame clones and lacks some. The profile shows 140,000 to 150,000 clones, nearly 85% of them singletons. The length of the CDR3 is 13 residues. The V gene lost 5 bases and the J gene lost 1 base, with 9 bases spanning the gap. Per germline, CDR1 SGHTA and CDR2 FQGNSA. This rearrangement joins TRBV7-2 to TRBJ2-7; possibly TRBD2 for D (5 bases). This clonotype originated in a human donor in a cohort sampled during active COVID-19. Input material: peripheral blood. CDR3 DNA sequence: TGTGCCAGCAGCCCCGGGGTTTCCTACGAGCAGTACTTC. Protein: CASSPGVSYEQYF.